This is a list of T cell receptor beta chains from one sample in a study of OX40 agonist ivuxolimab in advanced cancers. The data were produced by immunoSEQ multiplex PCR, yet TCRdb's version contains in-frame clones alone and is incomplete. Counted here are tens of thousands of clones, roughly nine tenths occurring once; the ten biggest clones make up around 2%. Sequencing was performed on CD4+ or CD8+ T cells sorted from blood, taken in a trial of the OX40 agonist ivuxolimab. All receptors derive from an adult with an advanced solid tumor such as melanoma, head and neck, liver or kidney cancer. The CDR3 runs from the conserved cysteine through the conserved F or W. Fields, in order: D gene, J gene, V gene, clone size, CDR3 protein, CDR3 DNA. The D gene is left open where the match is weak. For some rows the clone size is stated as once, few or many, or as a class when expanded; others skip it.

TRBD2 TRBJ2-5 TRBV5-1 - CASSLREGRQETQYF TGCGCCAGCAGCTTGCGGGAGGGCCGTCAAGAGACCCAGTACTTC
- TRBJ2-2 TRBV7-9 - CASSFPVNTGELFF TGTGCCAGCAGCTTCCCAGTGAACACCGGGGAGCTGTTTTTT
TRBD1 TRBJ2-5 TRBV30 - CAWSLRQGGVRTQYF TGTGCCTGGAGTCTGAGACAGGGGGGAGTAAGGACCCAGTACTTC
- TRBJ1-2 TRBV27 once CASSPTGLFYGYTF TGTGCCAGCAGTCCGACGGGACTGTTCTATGGCTACACCTTC
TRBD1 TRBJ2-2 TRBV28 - CASSSGTGRVGELFF TGTGCCAGCAGTTCCGGGACAGGGCGGGTCGGGGAGCTGTTTTTT
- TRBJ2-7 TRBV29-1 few CSVADTKGIYEQYF TGCAGCGTTGCTGACACCAAGGGGATTTACGAGCAGTACTTC
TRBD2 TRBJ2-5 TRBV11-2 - CASSLGLAGGPRETQYF TGTGCCAGCAGCTTAGGGCTAGCGGGAGGGCCACGGGAGACCCAGTACTTC
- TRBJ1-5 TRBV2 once CASATDSNQPQHF TGTGCCAGCGCGACAGATAGCAATCAGCCCCAGCATTTT
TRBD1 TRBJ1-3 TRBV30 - CAWSDQGAGGNTIYF TGTGCCTGGAGTGACCAGGGGGCGGGTGGAAACACCATATATTTT
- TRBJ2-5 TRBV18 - CASSPPSQGETQYF TGTGCCAGCTCACCACCGTCCCAGGGAGAGACCCAGTACTTC
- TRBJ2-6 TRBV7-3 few CASSLRGLDSGANVLTF TGTGCCAGCAGCCTACGGGGGCTAGACTCTGGGGCCAACGTCCTGACTTTC
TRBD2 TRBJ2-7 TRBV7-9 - CASSIRGTSGYEQYF TGTGCCAGCAGCATCAGGGGGACTAGCGGCTACGAGCAGTACTTC
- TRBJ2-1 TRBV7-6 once CASSLGFQGEQFF TGTGCCAGCAGCTTAGGGTTTCAGGGTGAGCAGTTCTTC
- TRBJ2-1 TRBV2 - CASSLGVEQFF TGTGCCAGCAGTCTCGGGGTTGAGCAGTTCTTC
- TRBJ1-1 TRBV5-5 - CASSRPWGGITEAFF TGTGCCAGCAGCAGGCCCTGGGGGGGAATCACTGAAGCTTTCTTT
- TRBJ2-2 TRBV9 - CASSPRHLTNTGELFF TGTGCCAGCAGCCCGCGACACCTCACGAACACCGGGGAGCTGTTTTTT
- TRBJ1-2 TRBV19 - CASTIKTGDNYGYTF TGTGCCAGTACGATAAAGACAGGAGATAACTATGGCTACACCTTC
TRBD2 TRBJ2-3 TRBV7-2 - CASSYPGLASTDTQYF TGTGCCAGCAGTTACCCGGGACTAGCGAGCACAGATACGCAGTATTTT
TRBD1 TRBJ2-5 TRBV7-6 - CASSLAIRGRGETQYF TGTGCCAGCAGCTTAGCGATCAGGGGGCGCGGAGAGACCCAGTACTTC
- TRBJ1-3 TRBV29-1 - CSVRGVYSGNTIYF TGCAGCGTCCGTGGGGTCTACTCTGGAAACACCATATATTTT
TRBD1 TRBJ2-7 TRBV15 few CATSRDEGTGSYEQYF TGTGCCACCAGCAGAGATGAGGGGACAGGTAGCTACGAGCAGTACTTC
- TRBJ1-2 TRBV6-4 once CASSEGVGVLLYGYTF TGTGCCAGCAGTGAAGGAGTGGGAGTTCTCCTCTATGGCTACACCTTC
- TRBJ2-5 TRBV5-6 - CASGQGLYQETQYF TGTGCCAGCGGGCAGGGTCTATACCAAGAGACCCAGTACTTC